The 26 T cell receptor beta chains given below trace back to one sample, sequenced in a study of T-cell reconstitution after alpha-beta-depleted transplantation in children. Unique molecular identifiers tagged the TCRbeta library. TCRdb ran MiXCR on the PCR reads and lists one entry per CDR3 protein. The sample lists around 380,000 distinct CDR3 sequences; under 13% were seen once. The input for sequencing was PBMCs from the stem cell graft donor, taken from the stem cell graft. Receptors were obtained from a human donor who donated a stem cell graft to a child with acute myeloid leukemia.

The chain recombines TRBV9 with TRBJ2-3, with D perhaps matching TRBD1 or TRBD2 (6 bases each). V was clipped by 3 bases and J by 3 bases, with 17 bases between them. The germline CDR1 and CDR2 sequences are SGDLS and YYNGEE. The CDR3 has 16 amino acids. The CDR3 reads CASSGGASGATDTQYF. The CDR3 DNA is TGTGCCAGCAGCGGAGGGGCCTCGGGGGCGACAGATACGCAGTATTTT.

On this clonotype: The junction departs from the called germline gene at one end, perhaps through a read error. The rearrangement links TRBV12-3 or TRBV12-4 to TRBJ2-3; 13 positions agree with TRBD2. The CDR3 spans 18 residues. DNA of the CDR3: TGTGCCAGCTGTTTAAGGTCTCCGGGACTAGCGGGATCCACTACGCAGTATTTT. It yields the protein CASCLRSPGLAGSTTQYF.

The DNA of the CDR3 is TGTGCCAGTAGGAGACAGGGTTTGAATTCACCCCTCCACTTT. This encodes CASRRQGLNSPLHF. The chain combines TRBV19 with TRBJ1-6; 7 bases match TRBD1. This CDR3 has 14 residues. Germline trimming cut 6 bases from V and 7 bases from J; bases unmatched to any gene: 6. Germline CDR1 is LNHDA and CDR2 is SQIVND (reference sequence). The variable domain in full, with the rest retrieved from reference TRBV19 and TRBJ1-6, is DGGITQSPKYLFRKEGQNVTLSCEQNLNHDAMYWYRQDPGQGLRLIYYSQIVNDFQKGDIAEGYSVSREKKESFPLTVTSAQKNPTAFYLCASRRQGLNSPLHFGNGTRLTVT.

This clonotype was counted only a few times. V and J are TRBV7-2 and TRBJ2-5, with a weak D call TRBD1 (6 bases). V gave up 3 bases and J gave up 9 bases, with 17 bases separating them. The CDR3 is made up of 14 amino acids. The germline gives CDR1 SGHTA, CDR2 FQGNSA. The CDR3 region has the DNA TGTGCCAGCAGCTTTGGGCCGGGACATTTAGCCCAGTACTTC. Its translation: CASSFGPGHLAQYF.

This clonotype came up many times. J is TRBJ1-1 and V is TRBV6-5, with D perhaps TRBD1 (5 bases). CDR3 length equals 14 residues. V gave up 0 bases and J gave up 4 bases, with 9 bases separating them. Germline loops: CDR1 MNHEY, CDR2 SVGAGI. The CDR3 sequence is CASSYSGGGTEAFF. The CDR3 DNA is TGTGCCAGCAGTTACTCCGGGGGGGGCACTGAAGCTTTCTTT.

This clonotype was seen a few times. This rearrangement joins TRBV12-5 to TRBJ2-5, with D hard to call. V shed 0 bases and J shed 5 bases, with 10 bases lying between them. There are 14 residues in the CDR3. The germline V gene encodes CDR1 LGHNT and CDR2 FRNRAP. The CDR3: CASGLVGTVETQYF. The CDR3 DNA follows: TGTGCTAGTGGTTTGGTGGGAACAGTGGAGACCCAGTACTTC.

This clonotype turned up a few times. The chain uses TRBV12-3 or TRBV12-4 and TRBJ1-3; TRBD1 matches 10 bases. This CDR3 is built from 20 residues. V was clipped by 4 bases and J by 0 bases; unmatched bases: 15. The CDR3 DNA is TGTGCCAGCAGTTCCCTACAGTTTATGACAGGGGGCCTCTCTGGAAACACCATATATTTT. Amino acids: CASSSLQFMTGGLSGNTIYF.

A word on this clonotype: This may stem from a read error, because a much larger clone lies one nucleotide away. This sequence joins TRBV20-1 and TRBJ2-1; 8 nucleotides agree with TRBD2. Germline CDR1 and CDR2: DFQATT and SNEGSKA (reference sequence). The CDR3 loop spans 14 amino acids. The CDR3 protein is CCASGTRLENAQFF. The CDR3 DNA reads as TGCTGTGCTTCCGGGACTAGGCTGGAAAATGCGCAGTTCTTC.

This clonotype was found many times. The chain is built from TRBV27 and TRBJ2-5; D possibly corresponds to TRBD2 (6 bases). The CDR3 has 15 amino acids. CDR1 is MNHEY and CDR2 is SMNVEV in the germline V gene (reference sequence). V dropped 4 bases and J dropped 5 bases, with 17 bases sitting between them. DNA of the CDR3: TGTGCCAGCAGTTGGGACGGGCCGGCGGGGGAGACCCAGTACTTC. Encoded protein: CASSWDGPAGETQYF.

This chain connects TRBV5-4 to TRBJ2-7, with TRBD2 identical over 9 bases. The germline V gene has CDR1 SGHNT and CDR2 YYREEE (reference sequence). V shed 0 bases and J 3 bases; nucleotides not matched to a gene: 4. The length of the CDR3 is 15 residues. The CDR3 DNA sequence: TGTGCCAGCAGCTTGGCTAGCGGGGTAGGCTACGAGCAGTACTTC. Translating it yields CASSLASGVGYEQYF.

The J gene is TRBJ2-1, the V gene TRBV7-2, with a tentative D call TRBD1 (6 bases). CDR3 size: 13 residues. The germline V and J ends were trimmed by 5 bases and 6 bases, with 11 bases remaining between them. CDR1 and CDR2 (germline): SGHTA, FQGNSA. The CDR3 here is CASSPDRFNEQFF. The DNA for the CDR3 is TGTGCCAGCAGCCCAGACAGGTTCAATGAGCAGTTCTTC.

The chain couples TRBV12-3 or TRBV12-4 to TRBJ2-3; the D call may be TRBD1 or TRBD2 (6 bases each). Trimming pared 5 bases from V and 1 base from J, leaving 16 bases between. CDR3 size: 16 residues. CDR3 nucleotide sequence: TGTGCCAGCAGTGTAGGGGGGAAGTTTCGCACAGATACGCAGTATTTT. Its translation is CASSVGGKFRTDTQYF.

The rearrangement uses TRBV20-1 and TRBJ2-5, with a weak D call TRBD2 (6 bases). The V gene lost 1 base and the J gene lost 4 bases, with 10 bases spanning the gap. This CDR3 is built from 13 residues. Germline lookup yields CDR1 DFQATT and CDR2 SNEGSKA (reference sequence). In nucleotides, the CDR3 is TGCAGTGCTAGAGCGGGAGTTGGAGAGACCCAGTACTTC. It yields the protein CSARAGVGETQYF.

V and J are TRBV20-1 and TRBJ1-1; a possible D gene is TRBD1 (6 bases). The CDR3 loop spans 14 amino acids. The V end was cut by 0 bases, the J end by 4 bases, with 12 bases between. Germline CDR1 and CDR2: DFQATT and SNEGSKA (reference sequence). The CDR3 coding sequence is TGCAGTGCTAGAGATTCCCAGGGGCCCACTGAAGCTTTCTTT. Protein sequence: CSARDSQGPTEAFF.

In its sample, this clonotype was seen a few times. The DNA for the CDR3 is TGCGCCAGCAGCCGAGATCTACAGGGGTCGGGCGGGGAGCTGTTTTTT. Translated, it gives CASSRDLQGSGGELFF. The chain is built from TRBV5-1 and TRBJ2-2, with TRBD1 identical over 7 bases. This CDR3 has 16 amino acids. The V segment lost 4 bases and the J segment 7 bases; nucleotides outside the gene matches: 13. CDR1 and CDR2 (germline): SGHRS, YFSETQ.

This clonotype has a count of ten or more. The V and J genes are TRBV5-5 and TRBJ2-5; 14 nucleotides agree with TRBD2. The CDR3 spans 18 residues. Germline V gene lookup returns CDR1 SGHKS and CDR2 YYEKEE (reference sequence). The V segment lost 4 bases and the J segment 3 bases; nucleotides outside the gene matches: 11. The CDR3 nucleotides are TGTGCCAGCAGCGCGGGCGGACTAGCGGGAGGAGGAAAAGAGACCCAGTACTTC. Its translation: CASSAGGLAGGGKETQYF.

This clonotype was detected many times. This rearrangement joins TRBV9 to TRBJ2-7; no clear D. There are 13 residues in the CDR3. The germline V gene has CDR1 SGDLS and CDR2 YYNGEE. V lost 4 bases and J lost 1, with 9 bases in between. The CDR3 nucleotides are TGTGCCAGCAGCCCCCGTTCTTCCTACGAGCAGTACTTC. It translates to CASSPRSSYEQYF.

The V gene is TRBV7-2, the J gene TRBJ1-2; no clear D gene. This CDR3 is 14 amino acids long. Germline V CDR1 and CDR2: SGHTA, FQGNSA. Trimming left V 4 bases short and J 5 bases short, with 14 bases between. The CDR3 DNA reads as TGTGCCAGCAGCTCATACTTCGGGGTGTATGGCTACACCTTC. This gives the protein CASSSYFGVYGYTF.

V usage is TRBV7-8 and J usage is TRBJ2-7; 8 nucleotides match TRBD1. Germline V gene data show CDR1 as SGHVS and CDR2 as FQNEAQ. Germline trimming cut 4 bases from V and 0 bases from J; bases unmatched to any gene: 5. This CDR3 is built from 15 residues. The CDR3 loop is CASSYQGARSYEQYF. CDR3 sequence (DNA): TGTGCCAGCAGCTACCAGGGGGCGCGCTCCTACGAGCAGTACTTC.

This chain uses TRBV3-1 with TRBJ2-7, with TRBD2 matching 7 bases. The germline V gene has CDR1 LGHDT and CDR2 YNNKEL (reference sequence). CDR3 size: 17 residues. The ends lost 0 bases at V and 2 bases at J; junction bases unmatched: 10. CDR3: CASSQDGAGVGTYEQYF. CDR3 coding DNA: TGTGCCAGCAGCCAAGACGGGGCGGGAGTAGGGACCTACGAGCAGTACTTC.

This sequence joins TRBV7-9 and TRBJ1-2; D is uncertain. Germline CDR1 and CDR2: SEHNR and FQNEAQ (reference sequence). The CDR3 has 12 amino acids. V was cut by 5 bases and J by 5 bases, with 9 bases left in between. The CDR3 DNA is TGTGCCAGCAGCGGCAGGAATTATGGCTACACCTTC. This codes for CASSGRNYGYTF.

This clonotype was detected a few times. The rearrangement joins TRBV7-6 to TRBJ2-1, with TRBD2 matching over 10 bases. This CDR3 spans 19 amino acids. Germline-derived CDR1 and CDR2 are SGHVS and FNYEAQ. Losses at the gene ends were 1 base for V and 3 bases for J; bases not matched to a gene: 12. CDR3 protein: CASSLVVFRTSGNYNEQFF. The CDR3 DNA sequence: TGTGCCAGCAGCTTAGTAGTTTTTAGGACTAGCGGAAACTACAATGAGCAGTTCTTC.

The rearrangement joins TRBV2 to TRBJ1-5; D gene ambiguous. CDR3 length equals 13 residues. CDR1 and CDR2 from the germline V gene are SNHLY and FYNNEI. Between the trimmed V and J ends, which lost 3 bases and 7 bases, there was a span of 10 bases. CDR3 sequence (DNA): TGTGCCAGCAGTGAGAGGTACGAGCAGCCCCAGCATTTT. Translation gives CASSERYEQPQHF.

A few counts support this clonotype. The rearrangement uses TRBV9 and TRBJ2-1; weak D call: TRBD1 (5 bases). The germline V gene encodes CDR1 SGDLS and CDR2 YYNGEE. V was pared by 2 bases and J by 2 bases, with 11 bases between. The CDR3 consists of 15 residues. Here the CDR3 DNA reads TGTGCCAGCAGCGTTCAGGGTATTCCCTACAATGAGCAGTTCTTC. The encoded protein is CASSVQGIPYNEQFF. The full variable domain, completed using reference TRBV9 and TRBJ2-1, is DSGVTQTPKHLITATGQRVTLRCSPRSGDLSVYWYQQSLDQGLQFLIQYYNGEERAKGNILERFSAQQFPDLHSELNLSSLELGDSALYFCASSVQGIPYNEQFFGPGTRLTVL.

This clonotype has ten or more counts. This chain links TRBV9 with TRBJ2-7, with D possibly matching TRBD2 (6 bases). The length of the CDR3 is 14 residues. V was pared by 0 bases and J by 7 bases, with 14 bases between. Germline lookup yields CDR1 SGDLS and CDR2 YYNGEE. The CDR3 region is CASSVGLGTREQYF. Here the CDR3 DNA reads TGTGCCAGCAGCGTAGGACTAGGCACCCGAGAGCAGTACTTC. Based on the CDR3 plus reference TRBV9 and TRBJ2-7, the full variable domain is DSGVTQTPKHLITATGQRVTLRCSPRSGDLSVYWYQQSLDQGLQFLIQYYNGEERAKGNILERFSAQQFPDLHSELNLSSLELGDSALYFCASSVGLGTREQYFGPGTRLTVT.

The V gene is TRBV6-1, the J gene TRBJ1-5; D gene uncertain. V was pared by 3 bases and J by 2 bases, with 11 bases between. Germline CDR1 MNHNS, CDR2 SASEGT. The CDR3 spans 15 residues. CDR3 bases: TGTGCCAGCAGTGATAGGCCCAAGGGCAATCAGCCCCAGCATTTT. It encodes CASSDRPKGNQPQHF.